These T cell receptor beta chains were read from a single sample in a study of cytomegalovirus exposure and HLA in healthy donors. Using immunoSEQ multiplex PCR, the repertoire was profiled, and TCRdb retains in-frame clones only, with some absent. In the table there are under 100,000 clones, roughly 97% of which are singletons. The sample taken for sequencing was PBMCs. These TCRs come from a man aged 18 to 30 in good health and CMV-seronegative. Each CDR3 is given with its conserved first and last residue. The order of the fields is J gene, V gene, D gene, CDR3 DNA, CDR3 protein. A D gene is named only where the DNA matches it firmly.

TRBJ2-5	TRBV7-3	TRBD2	TGTGCCAGCAGCCTAGCGGGAGTGTCAGAGACCCAGTACTTC	CASSLAGVSETQYF
TRBJ2-7	TRBV18	TRBD1	TGTGCCAGCTCACCGTCGACAGGGGGCAGCTACGAGCAGTACTTC	CASSPSTGGSYEQYF
TRBJ2-1	TRBV5-1	TRBD2	TGCGCCAGCAGCTTGGTCCTAGCGGGAGGGATGGTGAGGAATGAGCAGTTCTTC	CASSLVLAGGMVRNEQFF
TRBJ1-3	TRBV7-9	.	TGTGCCAGCAGCTTAAGCAGGGAAAGAGCCTCTGGAAACACCATATATTTT	CASSLSRERASGNTIYF
TRBJ2-1	TRBV4-2	TRBD2	TGTGCCAGCAGCCAAGGACTAGCGGGAGACGAGCAGTTCTTC	CASSQGLAGDEQFF
TRBJ1-2	TRBV27	.	TGTGCCAGCGGCCAGGGGCTGGGCTACACCTTC	CASGQGLGYTF
TRBJ1-1	TRBV28	.	TGTGCCAGCGACACCCAACAGGACCTTTTGAACACTGAAGCTTTCTTT	CASDTQQDLLNTEAFF
TRBJ2-2	TRBV28	TRBD1	TGTGCCAGCAAGCCACAGGGGGCACCCGGGGAGCTGTTTTTT	CASKPQGAPGELFF
TRBJ2-2	TRBV28	TRBD2	TGTGCCAGCAGCTCGGGACTAGCGGGAGGCACCGGGGAGCTGTTTTTT	CASSSGLAGGTGELFF
TRBJ1-1	TRBV28	.	TGTGCCAGCAGCGACAGTTTTTACACTGAAGCTTTCTTT	CASSDSFYTEAFF
TRBJ1-3	TRBV28	.	TGTGCCAGCAGTTTGGCGGACAGCTCTGGAAACACCATATATTTT	CASSLADSSGNTIYF
TRBJ1-1	TRBV11-3	.	TGTGCCAGCAGCAGCGACGGGAGCCTTTGGACTGAAGCTTTCTTT	CASSSDGSLWTEAFF
TRBJ2-3	TRBV4-1	TRBD2	TGCGCCAGCAGCCAACCGGGACTAGCGGGAGCTACTAGCACAGATACGCAGTATTTT	CASSQPGLAGATSTDTQYF
TRBJ1-2	TRBV6-6	TRBD1	TGTGCCAGCAGTTACGGGACAGGGGGGGACTATGGCTACACCTTC	CASSYGTGGDYGYTF
TRBJ2-1	TRBV29-1	.	TGCAGCGTTGGACTTGAGCAGTTCTTC	CSVGLEQFF
TRBJ1-1	TRBV5-6	.	TGTGCCAGCAGCTCGGGACTATACACTGAAGCTTTCTTT	CASSSGLYTEAFF
TRBJ2-2	TRBV9	TRBD1	TGTGCCAGCAGCTCCCGACAGGGGGCGAACTTATGGGAGCTGTTTTTT	CASSSRQGANLWELFF